This note documents a single TCR beta chain sequence. Assay used: immunoSEQ multiplex PCR; TCRdb lists only in-frame clones, some missing. The table includes roughly 260,000 clones, roughly four fifths detected once. This sample was taken from a study of blood T cell repertoires in COVID-19. CDR1 MGHRA and CDR2 YSYEKL come from the germline V gene. With 0 bases clipped from V and 0 bases from J, the junction kept 5 bases outside the gene matches. CDR3 size: 17 residues. The gene calls are TRBV4-1 and TRBJ2-1; 7 nucleotides agree with TRBD1. Material: PBMCs or T cells enriched from blood (not recorded which). The receptor was isolated from a woman between 40 and 55 years old who had been exposed to COVID-19. CDR3 DNA sequence: TGCGCCAGCAGCCAAGATCCCGGACAGGACTCCTACAATGAGCAGTTCTTC. Protein product: CASSQDPGQDSYNEQFF.